Reported below is one T cell receptor (beta chain). Its antigen is not known. V lost 5 bases to trimming and J lost 2 bases; unmatched junction nucleotides: 7. CDR1 and CDR2 (germline): MNHEY, SVGAGI. The CDR3 is 15 residues long. The data belong to a study of Ad26.COV2.S vaccination and SARS-CoV-2 variants. General observations from the study: Once vaccination had occurred, spike-specific CD8+ and CD4+ T cell responses reportedly showed substantial breadth.

Described treatment: some 19 received Ad26.COV2.S at low or high dose, single or two shots; 5 received placebo; per-sample allocation not given. Specimens were obtained on day 63 following the first vaccine or placebo injection. Data came from immunoSEQ multiplex PCR; TCRdb stores just in-frame clones and leaves some out. In the table there are hundreds of thousands of clones, roughly 89% of which are singletons. The chain uses TRBV6-5 and TRBJ2-3; 7 nucleotides line up with TRBD1. The receptor was isolated from a person aged 18-60 years who received the Ad26.COV2.S COVID-19 vaccine or a placebo. The sequencing used peripheral blood, collected in a trial of Ad26.COV2.S vaccine versus placebo. For the CDR3, the DNA is TGTGCCAGCAGTCTACAGGGGCGATACACAGATACGCAGTATTTT. Protein sequence: CASSLQGRYTDTQYF.